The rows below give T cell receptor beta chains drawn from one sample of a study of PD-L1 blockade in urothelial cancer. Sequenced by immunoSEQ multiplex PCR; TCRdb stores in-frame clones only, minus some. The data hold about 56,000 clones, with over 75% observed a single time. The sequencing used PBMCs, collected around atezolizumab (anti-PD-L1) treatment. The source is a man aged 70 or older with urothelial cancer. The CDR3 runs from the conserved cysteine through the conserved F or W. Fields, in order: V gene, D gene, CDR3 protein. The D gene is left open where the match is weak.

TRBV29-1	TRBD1	CSVEMGQQIWGTEAFF
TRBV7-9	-	CASSLAGTQNEKLFF
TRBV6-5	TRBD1	CASSYSTPGGGDEQFF
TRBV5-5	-	CASSLARQTLNEKLFF
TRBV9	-	CASTSGGETEAFF
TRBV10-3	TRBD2	CAISLTSGSETQYF
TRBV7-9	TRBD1	CASSWDRGMNTEAFF
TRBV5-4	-	CASSYPQGIGTEAFF
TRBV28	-	CASSSRVQGEAFF
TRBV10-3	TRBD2	CAITARDYNNEQFF
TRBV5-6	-	CASSLAGTYTGELFF
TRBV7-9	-	CASSSYRATNEKLFF
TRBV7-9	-	CASSLFSAANTGELFF
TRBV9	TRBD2	CASSLRLAGEDYNEQFF
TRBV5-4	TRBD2	CASSLGLAGAGANVLTF
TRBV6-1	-	CASRLTSYEQYF
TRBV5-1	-	CASSPRRGSYGCTF
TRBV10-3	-	CAIAGISGEQFF
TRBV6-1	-	CASRSTGTKGYTF
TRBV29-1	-	CSVVQNTEAFF
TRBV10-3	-	CAISDGAAYEQYF
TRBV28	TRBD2	CASSRTSGGGYAYF
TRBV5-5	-	CASSLDGREIDTQYF
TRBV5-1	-	CASSLSTWEMRQETQYF
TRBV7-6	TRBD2	CASSPGTSGSRDEQYF
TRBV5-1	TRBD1	CASRHGGTGNTGELFF
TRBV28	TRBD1	CASRTGDRRQYF
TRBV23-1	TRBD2	CASSQPRGGGPGANVLTF
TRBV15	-	CATSREVSGITGELFF
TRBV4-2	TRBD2	CASSPIPGTSGRRPQYNEQFF
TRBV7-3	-	CASSLNGGSLYEQYF
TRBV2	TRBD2	CASIDSRLAGVKFF